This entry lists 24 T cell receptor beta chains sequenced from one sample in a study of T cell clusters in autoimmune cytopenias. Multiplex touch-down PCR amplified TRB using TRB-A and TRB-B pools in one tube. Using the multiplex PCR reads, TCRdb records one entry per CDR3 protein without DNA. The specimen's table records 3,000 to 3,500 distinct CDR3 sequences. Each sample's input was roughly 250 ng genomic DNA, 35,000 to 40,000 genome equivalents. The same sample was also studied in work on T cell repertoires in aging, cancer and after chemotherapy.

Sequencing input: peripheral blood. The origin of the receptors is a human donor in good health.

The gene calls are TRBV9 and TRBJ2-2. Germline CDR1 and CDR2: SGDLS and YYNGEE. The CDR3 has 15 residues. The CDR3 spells CASSVATSDTGELFF.

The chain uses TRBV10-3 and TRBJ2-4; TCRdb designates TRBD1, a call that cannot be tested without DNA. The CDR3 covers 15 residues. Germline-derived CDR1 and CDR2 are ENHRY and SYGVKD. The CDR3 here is CAISEDLLVGGIQYF.

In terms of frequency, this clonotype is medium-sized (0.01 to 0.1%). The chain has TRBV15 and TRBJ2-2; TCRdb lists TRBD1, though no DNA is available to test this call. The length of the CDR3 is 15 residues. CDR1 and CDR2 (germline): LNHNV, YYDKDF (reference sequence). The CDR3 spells CATSKPSARTGELFF.

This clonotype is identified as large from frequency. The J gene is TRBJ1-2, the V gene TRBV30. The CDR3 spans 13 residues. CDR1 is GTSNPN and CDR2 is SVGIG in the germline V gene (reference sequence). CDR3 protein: CAWSVNRNYGYTF.

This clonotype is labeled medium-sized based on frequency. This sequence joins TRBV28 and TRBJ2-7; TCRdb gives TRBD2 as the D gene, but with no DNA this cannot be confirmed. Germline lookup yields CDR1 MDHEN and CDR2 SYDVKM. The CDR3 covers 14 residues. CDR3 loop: CASSGLAESYEQYF.

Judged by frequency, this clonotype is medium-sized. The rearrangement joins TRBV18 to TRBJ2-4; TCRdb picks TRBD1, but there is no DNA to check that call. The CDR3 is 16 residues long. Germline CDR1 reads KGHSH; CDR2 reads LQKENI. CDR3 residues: CASSPPTGVAKNIQYF.

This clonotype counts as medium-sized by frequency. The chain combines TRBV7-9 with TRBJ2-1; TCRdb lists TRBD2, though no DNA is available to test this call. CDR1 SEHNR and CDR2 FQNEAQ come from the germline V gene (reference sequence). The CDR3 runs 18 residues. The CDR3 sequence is CASSLERVRAENINEQFF.

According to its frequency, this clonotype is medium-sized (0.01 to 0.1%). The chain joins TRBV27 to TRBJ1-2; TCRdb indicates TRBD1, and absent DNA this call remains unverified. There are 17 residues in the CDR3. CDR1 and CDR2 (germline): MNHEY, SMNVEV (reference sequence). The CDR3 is CASSLQAGRTKLYGYTF.

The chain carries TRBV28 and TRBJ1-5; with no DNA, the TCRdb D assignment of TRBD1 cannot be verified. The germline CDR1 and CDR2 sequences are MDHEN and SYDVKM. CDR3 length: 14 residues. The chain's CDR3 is CASRTGGTNQPQHF. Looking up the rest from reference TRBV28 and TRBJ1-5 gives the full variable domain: DVKVTQSSRYLVKRTGEKVFLECVQDMDHENMFWYRQDPGLGLRLIYFSYDVKMKEKGDIPEGYSVSREKKERFSLILESASTNQTSMYLCASRTGGTNQPQHFGDGTRLSIL.

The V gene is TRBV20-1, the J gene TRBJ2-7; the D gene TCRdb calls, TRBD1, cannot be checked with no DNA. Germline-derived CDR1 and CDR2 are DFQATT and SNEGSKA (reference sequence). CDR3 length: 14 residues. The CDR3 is CSARSGTGGYEQYF.

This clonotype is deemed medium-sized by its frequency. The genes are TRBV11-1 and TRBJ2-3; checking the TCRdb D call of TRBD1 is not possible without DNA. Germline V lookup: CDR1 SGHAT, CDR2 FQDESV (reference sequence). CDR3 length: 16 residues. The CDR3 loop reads CASSLGQTSSTDTQYF.

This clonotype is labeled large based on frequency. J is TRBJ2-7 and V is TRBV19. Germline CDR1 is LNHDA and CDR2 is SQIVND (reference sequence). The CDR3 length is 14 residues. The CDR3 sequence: CASSMASKSYEQYF.

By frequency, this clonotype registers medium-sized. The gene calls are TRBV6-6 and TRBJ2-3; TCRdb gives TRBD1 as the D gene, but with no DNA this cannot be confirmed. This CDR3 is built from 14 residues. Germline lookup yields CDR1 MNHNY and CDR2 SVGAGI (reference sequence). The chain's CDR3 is CASSRGQGPDTQYF.

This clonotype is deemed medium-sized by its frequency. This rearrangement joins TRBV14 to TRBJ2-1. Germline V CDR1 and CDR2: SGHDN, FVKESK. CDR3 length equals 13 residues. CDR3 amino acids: CASSQGWIQEQFF.

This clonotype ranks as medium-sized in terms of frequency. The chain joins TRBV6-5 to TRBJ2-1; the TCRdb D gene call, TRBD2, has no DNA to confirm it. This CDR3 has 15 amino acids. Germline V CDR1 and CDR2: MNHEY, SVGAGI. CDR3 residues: CASTDRWEAYNEQFF.

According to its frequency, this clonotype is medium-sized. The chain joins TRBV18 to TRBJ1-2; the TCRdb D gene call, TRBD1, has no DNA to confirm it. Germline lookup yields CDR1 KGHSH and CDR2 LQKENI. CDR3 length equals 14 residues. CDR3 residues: CASSGQGPTGGYTF.

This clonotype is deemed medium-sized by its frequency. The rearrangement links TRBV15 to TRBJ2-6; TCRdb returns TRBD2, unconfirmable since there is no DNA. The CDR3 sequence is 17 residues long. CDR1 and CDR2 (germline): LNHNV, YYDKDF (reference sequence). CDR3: CATSQPGLSSGANVLTF.

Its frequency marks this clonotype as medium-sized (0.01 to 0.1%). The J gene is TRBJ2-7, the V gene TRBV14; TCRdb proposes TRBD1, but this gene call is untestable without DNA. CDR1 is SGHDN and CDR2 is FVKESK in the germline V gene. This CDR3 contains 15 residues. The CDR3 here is CASSRGAGTTYEQYF.

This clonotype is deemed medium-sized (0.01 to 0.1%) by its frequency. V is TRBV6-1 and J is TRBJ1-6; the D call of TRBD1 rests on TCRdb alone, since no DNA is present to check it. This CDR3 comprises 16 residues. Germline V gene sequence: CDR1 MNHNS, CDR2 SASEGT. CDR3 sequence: CASRRDRSSYNSPLHF.

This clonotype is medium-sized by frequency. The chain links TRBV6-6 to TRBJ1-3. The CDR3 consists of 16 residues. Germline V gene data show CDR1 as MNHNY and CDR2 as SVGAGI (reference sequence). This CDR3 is CASSYSGAGSGNTIYF.

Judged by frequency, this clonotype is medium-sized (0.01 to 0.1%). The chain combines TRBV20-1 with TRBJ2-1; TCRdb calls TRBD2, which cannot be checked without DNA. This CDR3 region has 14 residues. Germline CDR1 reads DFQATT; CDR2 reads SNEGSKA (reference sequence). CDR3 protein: CSASLAERNNEQFF.

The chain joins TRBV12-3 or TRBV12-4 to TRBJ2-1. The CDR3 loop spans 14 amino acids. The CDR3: CASRLAGAYNEQFF.

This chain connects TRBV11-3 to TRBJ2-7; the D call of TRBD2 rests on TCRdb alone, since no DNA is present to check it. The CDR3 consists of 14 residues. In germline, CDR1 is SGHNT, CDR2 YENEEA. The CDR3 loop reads CASREAGGPDEQYF.

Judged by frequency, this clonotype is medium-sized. The CDR3 here is CASSGTDNEKLFF. This sequence joins TRBV18 and TRBJ1-4; there is no DNA to check the TCRdb D call of TRBD1. The CDR3 has 13 amino acids. Germline V CDR1 and CDR2: KGHSH, LQKENI.